The 14 T cell receptor beta chains below were found in one sample sequenced in a study of T-cell memory formation after mild COVID-19. Each CDR3 protein gets one entry after TCRdb re-called the 5' RACE reads with MiXCR. This table holds fewer than 150,000 distinct CDR3 sequences, about a sixth found once. What was sequenced was PBMCs or a T cell subset sorted from them (not recorded which). These receptors originate from a man younger than 35 who had mild COVID-19 (a few samples of this study predate the infection). Cell type and time point are not known.

This clonotype was counted a few times. The chain recombines TRBV5-1 with TRBJ2-6; D remains ambiguous. CDR3 length: 15 residues. V dropped 4 bases and J dropped 0 bases, with 8 bases sitting between them. Germline lookup yields CDR1 SGHRS and CDR2 YFSETQ. The chain's CDR3 is CASSRGNSGANVLTF. CDR3 DNA: TGCGCCAGCAGCCGAGGTAACTCTGGGGCCAACGTCCTGACTTTC.

This clonotype was recorded a few times. The chain couples TRBV7-9 to TRBJ2-7; tentatively, D is TRBD2 (5 bases). CDR1 and CDR2 from the germline V gene are SEHNR and FQNEAQ (reference sequence). The CDR3 is 14 residues long. V lost 4 bases to trimming and J lost 3 bases, with 13 bases between them. CDR3 nucleotide sequence: TGTGCCAGCAGCTCCTACGGGGTTTACTACGAGCAGTACTTC. This codes for CASSSYGVYYEQYF. The full variable domain, with the rest looked up from reference TRBV7-9 and TRBJ2-7, is DTGVSQNPRHKITKRGQNVTFRCDPISEHNRLYWYRQTLGQGPEFLTYFQNEAQLEKSRLLSDRFSAERPKGSFSTLEIQRTEQGDSAMYLCASSSYGVYYEQYFGPGTRLTVT.

In its sample, this clonotype was seen a few times. The V and J genes are TRBV19 and TRBJ1-2; D possibly corresponds to TRBD1 (5 bases). Trimming left V 5 bases short and J 5 bases short, with 15 bases between. The length of the CDR3 is 14 residues. Germline loops: CDR1 LNHDA, CDR2 SQIVND (reference sequence). This CDR3 reads CASSPTDGGYGYTF. CDR3 nucleotides: TGTGCCAGTAGTCCGACGGACGGGGGTTATGGCTACACCTTC.

V gene TRBV5-6 combines with J gene TRBJ1-1, with D possibly being TRBD1 (5 bases). V was pared by 7 bases and J by 0 bases, with 13 bases between. CDR3 length: 14 residues. Germline loops: CDR1 SGHDT, CDR2 YYEEEE. The CDR3 coding sequence is TGTGCCAGCTCCTGGGGGGTGCTGAACACTGAAGCTTTCTTT. It yields the protein CASSWGVLNTEAFF.

This clonotype occurred many times. The chain is built from TRBV29-1 and TRBJ2-3; D possibly corresponds to TRBD2 (5 bases). Per the germline V gene, CDR1 is SQVTM and CDR2 is ANQGSEA. V was cut by 7 bases and J by 0 bases, with 8 bases left in between. This CDR3 has 12 residues. The CDR3 bases are TGCAGCGCGGGGTTTAGCACAGATACGCAGTATTTT. It specifies CSAGFSTDTQYF.

The table lists this clonotype with many counts. The chain's CDR3 is CASSQGGAGNQPQHF. The CDR3 DNA reads as TGCGCCAGCAGCCAAGGGGGGGCGGGCAATCAGCCCCAGCATTTT. J is TRBJ1-5 and V is TRBV4-1, with D tentatively TRBD1 (6 bases). The germline gives CDR1 MGHRA, CDR2 YSYEKL. The CDR3 loop spans 15 amino acids. Trimming pared 1 base from V and 2 bases from J, leaving 9 bases between.

This clonotype occurred a few times. The chain uses TRBV5-6 and TRBJ1-1, with a possible D match to TRBD1 (5 bases). Trimming cost V 5 bases and J 10 bases, with 12 bases left between them. Germline V gene sequence: CDR1 SGHDT, CDR2 YYEEEE. The CDR3 length is 11 residues. CDR3 region: CASSRGGRAFF. The CDR3 bases are TGTGCCAGCAGTCGTGGGGGGAGAGCTTTCTTT.

The V gene is TRBV20-1, the J gene TRBJ1-2; the match to TRBD1 covers 10 bases. The CDR3 runs 13 residues. CDR1 DFQATT and CDR2 SNEGSKA come from the germline V gene (reference sequence). V lost 4 bases to trimming and J lost 8 bases; unmatched junction nucleotides: 7. Written as DNA, the CDR3 is TGCAGTGCTAAAAGACAGGGGGCGTGGGGCTACACCTTC. As protein: CSAKRQGAWGYTF.

CDR3 nucleotide sequence: TGTGCCAGACTGCACGGGGGCAGCAATCAGCCCCAGCATTTT. It is translated as CARLHGGSNQPQHF. This chain uses TRBV5-5 with TRBJ1-5, with D maybe TRBD1 (6 bases). Looked up from germline, CDR1 is SGHKS and CDR2 is YYEKEE (reference sequence). Trimming took off 8 bases at V and 1 base at J, with 13 bases between the two ends. The CDR3 loop spans 14 amino acids.

This clonotype was seen only a few times. The chain links TRBV21-1 to TRBJ1-5; the D call TRBD1 from the table was never checked on the DNA. TRBV21-1 is a known pseudogene. This CDR3 is built from 16 residues. CDR3 residues: CASSKALGTGWQPQHF. The CDR3 coding sequence is TGTGCCAGCAGCAAAGCGCTAGGGACAGGGTGGCAGCCCCAGCATTTT.

The rearrangement joins TRBV7-2 to TRBJ2-1; TRBD1 agrees at 7 bases. This CDR3 has 14 amino acids. With 5 bases clipped from V and 10 bases from J, the junction kept 11 bases outside the gene matches. In germline, CDR1 is SGHTA, CDR2 FQGNSA. As DNA, the CDR3 is TGTGCCAGCAGCCTGGGGACAGCCGGTGGAGAGCAGTTCTTC. It translates to CASSLGTAGGEQFF.

There are a few counts of this clonotype. The rearrangement joins TRBV6-2 or TRBV6-3 to TRBJ2-5; 7 bases are a match to TRBD2. CDR1 is MNHEY, CDR2 SVGEGT, per germline. The trim removed 11 bases at V and 0 bases at J, leaving 15 bases unmatched. This CDR3 has 16 amino acids. The CDR3 DNA reads TGTGCCGCCAACCGGGGGGTAGCGGCGTACCAAGAGACCCAGTACTTC. Protein product: CAANRGVAAYQETQYF.

At least ten counts were recorded for this clonotype. The genes are TRBV24-1 and TRBJ2-1; TRBD2 aligns across 8 bases. V was pared by 1 base and J by 3 bases, with 4 bases of the junction left unmatched. This CDR3 has 16 amino acids. Germline V CDR1 and CDR2: KGHDR, SFDVKD. CDR3 DNA: TGTGCCACCAGTGATTTCGGGGGGGCAGGCTACAATGAGCAGTTCTTC. Translation gives CATSDFGGAGYNEQFF.

This clonotype came up a few times. The rearrangement uses TRBV5-1 and TRBJ2-2; D may be TRBD1 or TRBD2 (6 bases each). CDR1 SGHRS and CDR2 YFSETQ come from the germline V gene. The ends were cut back, 6 bases at V and 3 bases at J, with 18 bases in the middle. There are 16 residues in the CDR3. The DNA for the CDR3 is TGCGCCAGCACCGTCCGGGGGCATTCCGACACCGGGGAGCTGTTTTTT. Protein product: CASTVRGHSDTGELFF.